A single TCR beta chain is shown here with its context. Its antigen is as yet unknown. Libraries were prepared by immunoSEQ multiplex PCR; TCRdb keeps only in-frame clonotypes and omits some of them. The profile shows about 350,000 clones, approximately 85% of them singletons. Sample treatment: roughly 20 received Ad26.COV2.S at low or high dose, single or two shots; about 5 received placebo; per-sample allocation not given. Collection of samples fell on day 63 after the first vaccine or placebo injection. Per the germline V gene, CDR1 is SGHTA and CDR2 is FQGNSA. CDR3 length: 16 amino acids. The V and J ends lost 4 bases and 3 bases, in that order; junction bases with no gene match: 9. This record comes from a study of Ad26.COV2.S vaccination and SARS-CoV-2 variants. Looking at the study overall: Donor had been placed in the Ad26.COV2.S arm of the COV1001 trial. The vaccine Ad26.COV2.S was put into the muscle once, or twice with 56 days between.

Findings of the study overall: Greater spike-specific TCR breadth was seen in vaccine recipients than in placebo recipients. Analytic work on TCR breadth and depth might have understated the full extent of total T cell responses.

This TCR was recovered from a person between 18 and 65 years old who received the Ad26.COV2.S COVID-19 vaccine or a placebo. The source was peripheral blood, collected in a trial of Ad26.COV2.S vaccine versus placebo. The chain uses TRBV7-2 and TRBJ2-3; 8 bases match TRBD2. The CDR3 loop is CASSSLGGGSTDTQYF. The CDR3, as DNA: TGTGCCAGCAGCTCCCTTGGCGGGGGGTCGACAGATACGCAGTATTTT.